In this sample, the clone carrying this T cell receptor beta chain turned up many times. Its cognate antigen is unknown. TCRdb recomputed calls from the 5' RACE reads with MiXCR, one row per CDR3 protein. The sample lists about 130,000 distinct CDR3 sequences, around 6.3% occurring once. This sample was taken from a study of T-cell memory formation after mild COVID-19. At the level of the study: Largely, the TCR clusters proved donor specific.

The germline V gene encodes CDR1 GTSNPN and CDR2 SVGIG (reference sequence). Trimming pared 5 bases from V and 9 bases from J, leaving 17 bases between. This CDR3 is 12 amino acids long. Study-wide results and caveats: Several responding clones turned up in pre-infection memory, indicating that cross-reactive memory may have taken part.

Sequencing was done on a sample of PBMCs or a T cell subset sorted from them (not recorded which). This clonotype was sampled from an adult woman who had mild COVID-19 (a few samples of this study predate the infection). Cell type and time point are not known. V gene TRBV30 combines with J gene TRBJ2-7; perhaps D is TRBD1 or TRBD2 (5 bases each). Written as DNA, the CDR3 is TGTGCCTGGCAACGGGGCCCTGGGAGGCAGTACTTC. Translating it yields CAWQRGPGRQYF.